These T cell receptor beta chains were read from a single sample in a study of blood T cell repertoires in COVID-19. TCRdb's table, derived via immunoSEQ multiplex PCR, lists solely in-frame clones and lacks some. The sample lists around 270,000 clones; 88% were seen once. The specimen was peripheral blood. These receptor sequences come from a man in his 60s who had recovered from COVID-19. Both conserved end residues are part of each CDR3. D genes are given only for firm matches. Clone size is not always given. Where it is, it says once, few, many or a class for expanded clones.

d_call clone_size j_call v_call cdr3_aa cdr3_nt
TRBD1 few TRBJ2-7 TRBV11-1 CASSLEGQSSYEQYF TGTGCCAGCAGCTTAGAGGGACAGAGCTCCTACGAGCAGTACTTC
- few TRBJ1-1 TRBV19 CASQGLAEAFF TGTGCCAGCCAGGGATTGGCTGAAGCTTTCTTT
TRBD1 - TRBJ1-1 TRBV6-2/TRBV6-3 CASSYPDRGAFF TGTGCCAGCAGTTACCCGGACAGGGGAGCTTTCTTT
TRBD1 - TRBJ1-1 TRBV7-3 CASSSTTGMNTEAFF TGTGCCAGCAGCTCAACGACAGGGATGAACACTGAAGCTTTCTTT
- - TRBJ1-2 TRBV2 CASTLDSPRGYTF TGTGCCAGCACCCTGGACAGCCCTCGAGGCTACACCTTC
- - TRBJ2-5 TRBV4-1 CASGSGQNQETQYF TGCGCCAGCGGGTCCGGACAGAATCAAGAGACCCAGTACTTC
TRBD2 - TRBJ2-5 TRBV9 CASSVATSGGTQETQYF TGTGCCAGCAGCGTAGCCACTAGCGGGGGGACTCAAGAGACCCAGTACTTC
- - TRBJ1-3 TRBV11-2 CASSFEAPFSGNTIYF TGTGCCAGCAGCTTCGAGGCGCCTTTCTCTGGAAACACCATATATTTT
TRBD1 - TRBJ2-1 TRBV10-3 CAISDRQGAYNEQFF TGTGCCATCAGTGACCGACAGGGGGCTTACAATGAGCAGTTCTTC
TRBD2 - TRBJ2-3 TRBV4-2 CASSQFGLAGVTDTQYF TGTGCCAGCAGCCAATTCGGGCTGGCGGGGGTCACAGATACGCAGTATTTT
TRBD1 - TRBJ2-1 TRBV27 CASSRDRDRAYNEQFF TGTGCCAGCTCCAGAGACCGGGACAGGGCCTACAATGAGCAGTTCTTC
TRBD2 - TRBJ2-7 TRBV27 CASRPNSGGLYEQYF TGTGCCAGCCGACCCAATAGCGGGGGCCTCTACGAGCAGTACTTC
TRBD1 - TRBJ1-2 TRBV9 CASSPPGGFFYGYTF TGTGCCAGCAGCCCCCCAGGGGGCTTTTTCTATGGCTACACCTTC
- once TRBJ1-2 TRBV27 CASSFIEGRGGYTF TGTGCCAGCAGTTTCATAGAGGGCCGGGGGGGCTACACCTTC
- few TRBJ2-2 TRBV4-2 CASSQDRTNYPWELFF TGTGCCAGCAGCCAAGATAGGACTAACTATCCGTGGGAGCTGTTTTTT
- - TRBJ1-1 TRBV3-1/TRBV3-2 CASSHPGKGTEAFF TGTGCCAGCAGCCACCCCGGGAAAGGGACTGAAGCTTTCTTT
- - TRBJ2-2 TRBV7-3 CASSLRSRGLNTGELFF TGTGCCAGCAGCTTACGTAGCCGGGGACTGAACACCGGGGAGCTGTTTTTT
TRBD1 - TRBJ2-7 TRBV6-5 CASRPWDRGYEQYF TGTGCCAGCAGGCCGTGGGACAGGGGATACGAGCAGTACTTC
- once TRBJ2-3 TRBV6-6 CASREGPDTQYF TGTGCCAGCAGGGAGGGGCCAGATACGCAGTATTTT
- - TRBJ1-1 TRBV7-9 CASTLTGTMNTEAFF TGTGCCAGCACCCTCACCGGGACAATGAACACTGAAGCTTTCTTT
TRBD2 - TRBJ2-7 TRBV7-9 CASSPSAGGFYEQYF TGTGCCAGCAGCCCCTCAGCGGGGGGGTTCTACGAGCAGTACTTC
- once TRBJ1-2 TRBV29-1 CSVEDGGIYGYTF TGCAGCGTTGAAGATGGCGGCATTTATGGCTACACCTTC
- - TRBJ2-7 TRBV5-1 CASSLAVTREQYF TGCGCCAGCAGCTTGGCTGTGACTAGAGAGCAGTACTTC
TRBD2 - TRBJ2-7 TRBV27 CASSFQTGGGSSYEQYF TGTGCCAGCAGTTTTCAGACTGGCGGGGGGTCCTCCTACGAGCAGTACTTC
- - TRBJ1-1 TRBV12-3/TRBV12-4 CASSLRGKAFF TGTGCCAGCAGTTTAAGGGGAAAAGCTTTCTTT
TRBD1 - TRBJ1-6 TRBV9 CASSPYQGASLPLHF TGTGCCAGCAGCCCATACCAGGGGGCTTCCCTACCCCTCCACTTT
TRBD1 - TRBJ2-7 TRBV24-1 CATSESGTGKSEQYF TGTGCCACCAGTGAGTCCGGGACAGGGAAAAGCGAGCAGTACTTC
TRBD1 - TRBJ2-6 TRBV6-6 CASSRIPGQGQSGANVLTF TGTGCCAGCAGTCGTATACCGGGACAGGGGCAATCTGGGGCCAACGTCCTGACTTTC
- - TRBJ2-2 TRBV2 CASSAESTGELFF TGTGCCAGCAGCGCTGAGTCGACCGGGGAGCTGTTTTTT
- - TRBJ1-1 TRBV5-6 CASSFRRNTEAFF TGTGCCAGCAGCTTTAGAAGGAACACTGAAGCTTTCTTT
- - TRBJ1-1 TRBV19 CATIGLRPAMNTEAFF TGTGCCACCATTGGACTTCGGCCAGCTATGAACACTGAAGCTTTCTTT
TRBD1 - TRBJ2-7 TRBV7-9 CASSSRLGQGPPYEQYF TGTGCCAGCAGCTCACGGCTGGGACAGGGGCCCCCCTACGAGCAGTACTTC
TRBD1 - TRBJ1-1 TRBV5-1 CASTSPDRGHTEAFF TGCGCCAGCACCTCACCAGACAGGGGACACACTGAAGCTTTCTTT
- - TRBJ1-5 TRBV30 CAWSAGGGISNQPQHF TGTGCCTGGAGTGCGGGCGGGGGCATTAGCAATCAGCCCCAGCATTTT
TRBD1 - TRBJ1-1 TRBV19 CASSIGNRGNTEAFF TGTGCCAGTAGTATTGGGAACAGGGGGAACACTGAAGCTTTCTTT
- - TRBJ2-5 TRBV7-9 CASTAGGGETQYF TGTGCCAGCACAGCGGGTGGAGGAGAGACCCAGTACTTC
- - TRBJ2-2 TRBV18 CASSPISGGELFF TGTGCCAGCTCACCGATTAGTGGCGGGGAGCTGTTTTTT
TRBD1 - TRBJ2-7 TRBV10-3 CAISGQGVAEQYF TGTGCCATCAGCGGACAGGGGGTGGCCGAGCAGTACTTC
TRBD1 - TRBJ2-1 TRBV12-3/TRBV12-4 CASRRTGVNEQFF TGTGCCAGCAGGCGGACAGGGGTCAATGAGCAGTTCTTC
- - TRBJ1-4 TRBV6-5 CASSSSTGREKLFF -
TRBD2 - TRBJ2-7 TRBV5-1 CASSLRAFAGGLSYEQYF TGCGCCAGCAGCTTGCGAGCTTTCGCGGGGGGTCTATCCTACGAGCAGTACTTC
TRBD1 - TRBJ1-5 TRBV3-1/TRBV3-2 CASSDGTGGQPQHF TGTGCCAGCAGCGATGGGACAGGGGGGCAGCCCCAGCATTTT
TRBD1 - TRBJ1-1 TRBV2 CASPKGASTEAFF TGTGCCAGCCCAAAGGGGGCTAGCACTGAAGCTTTCTTT
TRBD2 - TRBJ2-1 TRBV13 CASKGSGALFF TGTGCCAGCAAGGGTAGCGGGGCTCTTTTCTTC
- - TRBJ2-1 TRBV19 CASSLPTVALLNEQFF TGTGCCAGTAGTCTCCCCACAGTTGCTCTTCTCAATGAGCAGTTCTTC
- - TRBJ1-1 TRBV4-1 CASSQGTQKAFF TGCGCCAGCAGCCAGGGGACACAAAAAGCTTTCTTT
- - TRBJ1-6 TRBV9 CASSVFGQGYNSPLHF TGTGCCAGCAGCGTATTTGGCCAGGGCTATAATTCACCCCTCCACTTT